This T cell receptor beta chain was recovered during a study of CD8 T cells in Susac syndrome. With random hexamers, 0.5 to 1 ug RNA was reverse transcribed. TCRdb itself ran the immunoSEQ multiplex PCR reads through MiXCR, one entry per CDR3 protein. Found here are some 210,000 distinct CDR3 sequences, roughly 93% of them singletons; the top ten hold around 0.15%. The sequence derives from a human donor with Susac syndrome. The specimen was CD4+ T cells from PBMCs.

The CDR3 bases are TGTGCCAGCAGCCAAGCCCTCGGGGGGAAGCAGTTCTTC. This codes for CASSQALGGKQFF. The chain links TRBV3-1 to TRBJ2-1; 7 nucleotides match TRBD2. Germline V gives CDR1 LGHDT, CDR2 YNNKEL (reference sequence). V dropped 1 base and J dropped 11; count of bases not matched to a gene: 5. The CDR3 runs 13 residues.